The 19 T cell receptor beta chains below all came from one sample that was sequenced in a study of blood T cells in healthy people across ages. A second PCR, run for about 6 to 11 cycles, used a sample-barcoded 5' primer plus a J-beta primer mix. TCRdb itself ran the 5' RACE reads through MiXCR, one entry per CDR3 protein. Among 1.4 million or so distinct CDR3 sequences listed, roughly two fifths were seen once. Sequenced: blood. The receptors originated from a woman younger than 35 in good health.

This clonotype was seen only a few times. The V gene is TRBV2, the J gene TRBJ2-4; maybe TRBD2 (6 bases). The CDR3 length is 11 residues. Germline V gives CDR1 SNHLY, CDR2 FYNNEI. Trimming removed 4 bases at V and 14 bases at J, with 12 bases between. This CDR3 reads CASSGRDFEYF. CDR3 DNA: TGTGCCAGCAGTGGTCGGGACTTTGAGTACTTC.

The chain has TRBV12-3 or TRBV12-4 and TRBJ1-6, with D possibly matching TRBD1 (5 bases). The CDR3 is 14 residues long. The V gene lost 2 bases and the J gene lost 10 bases, with 12 bases spanning the gap. CDR3 sequence reads: CASSLIRRDSPLHF. Here the CDR3 DNA reads TGTGCCAGCAGTTTAATCCGTCGGGACTCACCCCTCCACTTT.

This clonotype was detected only a few times. The rearrangement uses TRBV6-6 and TRBJ1-6, with 7 positions matching TRBD1. V was pared by 2 bases and J by 6 bases, with 4 bases of the junction left unmatched. Germline lookup yields CDR1 MNHNY and CDR2 SVGAGI (reference sequence). The CDR3 has 15 residues. The DNA of the CDR3 is TGTGCCAGCAGTTACACAGGGGCTGTTAATTCACCCCTCCACTTT. It is translated as CASSYTGAVNSPLHF.

This clonotype has just a few counts. The chain uses TRBV5-1 and TRBJ1-2, with TRBD1 matching over 10 bases. The CDR3 extends over 15 amino acids. Germline lookup yields CDR1 SGHRS and CDR2 YFSETQ. Losses at the gene ends were 0 bases for V and 3 bases for J; bases not matched to a gene: 2. The CDR3 DNA follows: TGCGCCAGCAGCTTGGAGGGACAGGGGTACTATGGCTACACCTTC. Amino acids: CASSLEGQGYYGYTF.

This rearrangement joins TRBV20-1 to TRBJ2-7, with 7 bases fitting TRBD1. Germline lookup yields CDR1 DFQATT and CDR2 SNEGSKA (reference sequence). The trim removed 5 bases at V and 7 bases at J, leaving 11 bases unmatched. The CDR3 extends over 13 amino acids. Here the CDR3 reads CSAYRDSHNEQYF. The CDR3 region has the DNA TGCAGTGCTTACCGGGACAGTCACAATGAGCAGTACTTC.

This clonotype appeared many times. The chain employs TRBV9 and TRBJ2-7, with 8 bases identical to TRBD1. This CDR3 spans 14 amino acids. Trimming cost V 4 bases and J 5 bases; bases outside gene matches: 8. Germline V gives CDR1 SGDLS, CDR2 YYNGEE. CDR3 loop: CASSPRTGINEQYF. CDR3 nucleotide sequence: TGTGCCAGCAGCCCCCGGACAGGGATCAACGAGCAGTACTTC. Using reference TRBV9 and TRBJ2-7 for the parts outside the CDR3, the full variable domain is DSGVTQTPKHLITATGQRVTLRCSPRSGDLSVYWYQQSLDQGLQFLIQYYNGEERAKGNILERFSAQQFPDLHSELNLSSLELGDSALYFCASSPRTGINEQYFGPGTRLTVT.

This rearrangement joins TRBV10-3 to TRBJ1-1; 7 positions match TRBD1. This CDR3 comprises 14 residues. V lost 7 bases to trimming and J lost 4 bases; unmatched junction nucleotides: 9. Looked up from germline, CDR1 is ENHRY and CDR2 is SYGVKD. The CDR3 sequence: CAITHRGSITEAFF. The CDR3 DNA is TGTGCCATCACCCACAGGGGAAGCATCACTGAAGCTTTCTTT.

The rearrangement uses TRBV7-2 and TRBJ2-3, with 11 bases identical to TRBD2. Looked up from germline, CDR1 is SGHTA and CDR2 is FQGNSA. The CDR3 totals 15 residues. Trimming at V came to 7 bases and at J to 4 bases, leaving 7 bases not matched to a gene. The CDR3 here is CASISGGARSDTQYF. The CDR3 region has the DNA TGTGCCAGCATTAGCGGGGGGGCCCGGTCAGATACGCAGTATTTT.

This sequence joins TRBV7-2 and TRBJ1-2; D unclear. CDR3 length equals 12 residues. The V gene's germline CDR1 is SGHTA and CDR2 FQGNSA. The V end lost 3 bases, the J end lost 8 bases, and 10 bases lay between the germline ends. The CDR3 region is CASSFERVGYTF. The DNA of the CDR3 is TGTGCCAGCAGCTTTGAGAGGGTCGGCTACACCTTC.

The chain carries TRBV4-2 and TRBJ2-3, with D possibly TRBD2 on 6 matching bases. V gave up 1 base and J gave up 7 bases, with 12 bases separating them. CDR1 and CDR2 (germline): LGHNA, YNFKEQ. The CDR3 has 14 residues. The CDR3 coding sequence is TGTGCCAGCAGCCAAGGATCCGGGAGCTATACGCAGTATTTT. Residues: CASSQGSGSYTQYF.

This clonotype has more than one count but fewer than ten. The gene calls are TRBV7-2 and TRBJ2-3, with D possibly matching TRBD2 (5 bases). The V end was cut by 4 bases, the J end by 2 bases, with 10 bases between. There are 14 residues in the CDR3. Germline V lookup: CDR1 SGHTA, CDR2 FQGNSA. CDR3 region: CASSYYSDTDTQYF. Written as DNA, the CDR3 is TGTGCCAGCAGCTACTATAGCGACACAGATACGCAGTATTTT. Combining the CDR3 with reference TRBV7-2 and TRBJ2-3 gives the whole variable domain GAGVSQSPSNKVTEKGKDVELRCDPISGHTALYWYRQSLGQGLEFLIYFQGNSAPDKSGLPSDRFSAERTGGSVSTLTIQRTQQEDSAVYLCASSYYSDTDTQYFGPGTRLTVL.

With regard to this clonotype: One end of the junction does not line up with germline, which may come from a read error. The chain combines TRBV7-2 with TRBJ2-2; TRBD2 matches 9 bases. Germline V gene sequence: CDR1 SGHTA, CDR2 FQGNSA. This CDR3 has 16 residues. CDR3 residues: CASSLDSAGGRGELFF. Written as DNA, the CDR3 is TGTGCTAGCAGCTTAGACTCAGCGGGGGGCCGTGGGGAGCTGTTTTTT.

In its sample, this clonotype was seen a few times. The rearrangement uses TRBV27 and TRBJ2-7, with D possibly TRBD2 on 7 matching bases. Trimming cost V 6 bases and J 2 bases, with 20 bases left between them. Germline V CDR1 and CDR2: MNHEY, SMNVEV (reference sequence). This CDR3 region has 16 residues. CDR3 region: CASSLTGGHPTYEQYF. The CDR3 coding sequence is TGTGCCAGCAGCCTCACGGGGGGACACCCAACCTACGAGCAGTACTTC.

The chain uses TRBV12-3 or TRBV12-4 and TRBJ2-1, with TRBD1 identical over 7 bases. CDR3 size: 17 residues. Germline trimming cut 5 bases from V and 0 bases from J; bases unmatched to any gene: 10. The CDR3 sequence: CASSPRTGVSSYNEQFF. The DNA for the CDR3 is TGTGCCAGCAGTCCCCGGACAGGTGTGAGCTCCTACAATGAGCAGTTCTTC.

This clonotype was counted only a few times. The genes are TRBV21-1 and TRBJ2-7; the D call TRBD2 from the table was never checked on the DNA. TRBV21-1 is described as a pseudogene. CDR3 length: 16 residues. CDR3 nucleotides: TGTGCCAGCAGCGTCGGACTAGTTCGGATCTCCTACGAGCAGTACTTC. It specifies CASSVGLVRISYEQYF.

This clonotype is medium-sized within its sample. CDR3 nucleotide sequence: TGTGCCAGCAGTTTGTCCCAACCTCCTTTCACTAATCATGCCAAAAACATTCAGTACTTC. Amino acid sequence: CASSLSQPPFTNHAKNIQYF. This chain uses TRBV28 with TRBJ2-4, with D unresolved. The CDR3 length is 20 residues. Trimming shortened V by 3 bases and J by 1 base, and 25 bases separated the two germline ends. CDR1 MDHEN and CDR2 SYDVKM come from the germline V gene. The variable domain in full, completed from reference TRBV28 and TRBJ2-4, reads DVKVTQSSRYLVKRTGEKVFLECVQDMDHENMFWYRQDPGLGLRLIYFSYDVKMKEKGDIPEGYSVSREKKERFSLILESASTNQTSMYLCASSLSQPPFTNHAKNIQYFGAGTRLSVL.

The V and J genes are TRBV15 and TRBJ2-7; D unresolved. Trimming left V 1 base short and J 0 bases short, with 13 bases between. The germline gives CDR1 LNHNV, CDR2 YYDKDF (reference sequence). The length of the CDR3 is 16 residues. The CDR3 is CATSRGADLGSYEQYF. The CDR3 nucleotides are TGTGCCACCAGCAGAGGGGCCGATCTGGGCTCCTACGAGCAGTACTTC.

The DNA for the CDR3 is TGTGCCAGCAGCTTAGAATTGGCGTGGACCGGGGAGCTGTTTTTT. Translation gives CASSLELAWTGELFF. The chain combines TRBV11-1 with TRBJ2-2, with D uncertain. The CDR3 contains 15 residues. The V end lost 1 base, the J end lost 5 bases, and 11 bases lay between the germline ends. Germline V gene sequence: CDR1 SGHAT, CDR2 FQDESV (reference sequence).

Only one count was recorded for this clonotype. The rearrangement links TRBV12-3 or TRBV12-4 to TRBJ2-1; a possible D gene is TRBD1 (5 bases). V was trimmed by 2 bases and J by 2 bases, leaving 10 bases between them. This CDR3 region has 15 residues. CDR3 DNA sequence: TGTGCCAGCAGTTTACTCAGGGTCGCCTACAATGAGCAGTTCTTC. Protein: CASSLLRVAYNEQFF.